This T cell receptor (beta chain) was sequenced during a study of PD-1 blockade in classical Hodgkin lymphoma. TCRdb keeps only in-frame clones here, not all; method: immunoSEQ multiplex PCR. The profile shows some 34,000 clones, around 89% of them singletons. Germline V gives CDR1 SGHDT, CDR2 YYEEEE. V was cut by 2 bases and J by 5 bases, with 11 bases left in between. This CDR3 is built from 14 residues. Time point of the sample: newly diagnosed, previously untreated cHL patient sample. The authors purified CD4+ T cells from thawed PBMCs by magnetic negative selection. The specimen was CD4+ T cells from blood. The origin of this receptor is a human donor with classical Hodgkin lymphoma. V and J are TRBV5-6 and TRBJ2-1, with a possible D match to TRBD2 (5 bases). The CDR3 DNA sequence: TGTGCCAGCAGCTTCGGGGTCGGTGACAATGAGCAGTTCTTC. It is translated as CASSFGVGDNEQFF.